Listed below are T cell receptor beta chains from one sample, sequenced in a study of response to subunit inactivated influenza vaccine. TCRdb redid the calling of the RT-PCR reads with MiXCR, one entry per CDR3 protein. This table has under 750,000 distinct CDR3 sequences, about 11% appearing once. The sequences come from PBMCs from blood, collected on the day of vaccination. The receptors stem from a man aged 50 or older who received an inactivated influenza vaccine. CDR3s include the opening cysteine and the closing phenylalanine or tryptophan. The D gene is left open where the match is weak. Clone size, where shown, is once, few, many, or a class for clones that have expanded.

J: TRBJ2-3
D: -
V: TRBV5-6
length: 14
size: few
DNA: TGTGCCAGCAGCTCCACGGTGGGGGCAGATACGCAGTATTTT
CDR3: CASSSTVGADTQYF

J: TRBJ2-5
D: -
V: TRBV7-7
length: 15
size: few
DNA: TGTGCTAGCAGCTTAGCCACAGGGTCGGAGGAGACCCAGTACTTC
CDR3: CASSLATGSEETQYF

J: TRBJ2-2
D: -
V: TRBV10-2
length: 14
size: -
DNA: TGCGCCAGCAGTTCAGGGGTTGACACCGGGGAGCTGTTTTTT
CDR3: CASSSGVDTGELFF

J: TRBJ2-5
D: TRBD1
V: TRBV7-6
length: 15
size: few
DNA: TGTGCCAGCAGCGCGTACCGGGACAGGGAAGAGACCCAGTACTTC
CDR3: CASSAYRDREETQYF

J: TRBJ2-7
D: -
V: TRBV20-1
length: 14
size: -
DNA: TGCAGTGCTGAGTACGGGACGGCGACCTACGAGCAGTACTTC
CDR3: CSAEYGTATYEQYF

J: TRBJ2-7
D: TRBD2
V: TRBV4-1
length: 15
size: -
DNA: TGCGCCAGCAGCCAAGATGTATGGGGGGGAGACGAGCAGTACTTC
CDR3: CASSQDVWGGDEQYF

J: TRBJ2-1
D: TRBD1
V: TRBV5-1
length: 12
size: many
DNA: TGCGCCAGCGGGACAGAGAATGGTGAGCAGTTCTTC
CDR3: CASGTENGEQFF

J: TRBJ1-6
D: TRBD1
V: TRBV12-3/TRBV12-4
length: 14
size: few
DNA: TGTGCCAGCTCCTGGGGACAGGGGACTTCACCCCTCCACTTT
CDR3: CASSWGQGTSPLHF

J: TRBJ2-7
D: -
V: TRBV4-3
length: 15
size: -
DNA: TGCGCCAGCAGACACCAAGATCATGGGGCCTACGAGCAGTACTTC
CDR3: CASRHQDHGAYEQYF

J: TRBJ2-6
D: -
V: TRBV6-2/TRBV6-3
length: 15
size: few
DNA: TGTGCCAGCAGGTCAAGGGGAGCTGGGGCCAACGTCCTGACTTTC
CDR3: CASRSRGAGANVLTF

J: TRBJ2-1
D: -
V: TRBV20-1
length: 13
size: many
DNA: TGCAGTGCTAGTAGACAAAGAAGCAATGAGCAGTTCTTC
CDR3: CSASRQRSNEQFF

J: TRBJ2-2
D: TRBD2
V: TRBV29-1
length: 14
size: many
DNA: TGCAGAGTTGATCCGACTAGCGGAGCCGGGGAGCTGTTTTTT
CDR3: CRVDPTSGAGELFF

J: TRBJ1-2
D: -
V: TRBV4-2
length: 16
size: few
DNA: TGTGCCAGCAGCCGCGAGGGGGGGGCTTTTAGCTATGGCTACACCTTC
CDR3: CASSREGGAFSYGYTF

J: TRBJ2-1
D: -
V: TRBV12-3/TRBV12-4
length: 18
size: many
DNA: TGTGCCAGCAGTTTAGCGTCTTATCGGCGACTCGAAAACAATGAGCAGTTCTTC
CDR3: CASSLASYRRLENNEQFF

J: TRBJ2-5
D: -
V: TRBV7-2
length: 13
size: few
DNA: TGTGCCAGCAGCTCAAAGGTTCGAGAGACCCAGTACTTC
CDR3: CASSSKVRETQYF

J: TRBJ1-2
D: -
V: TRBV4-2
length: 15
size: -
DNA: TGTGCCAGCAGCCAAGATACCCAACCCAACTATGGCTACACCTTC
CDR3: CASSQDTQPNYGYTF

J: TRBJ2-1
D: -
V: TRBV30
length: 13
size: -
DNA: TGTGCCTGGACCGGGGGAGGAGGTTATGAGCAGTTCTTC
CDR3: CAWTGGGGYEQFF

J: TRBJ2-2
D: -
V: TRBV9
length: 17
size: -
DNA: TGTGCCAGCACTAGTAACGGGGTACCAGGGGACACCGGGGAGCTGTTTTTT
CDR3: CASTSNGVPGDTGELFF

J: TRBJ1-1
D: -
V: TRBV5-1
length: 18
size: few
DNA: TGCGCCAGCAGCTTGGACCGTCGGAGAGGGAAGGGGAGCACTGAAGCTTTCTTT
CDR3: CASSLDRRRGKGSTEAFF

J: TRBJ2-5
D: TRBD2
V: TRBV7-9
length: 15
size: -
DNA: TGTGCCAGCAGCTCATTAGGCGGGGGGATCGAGACCCAGTACTTC
CDR3: CASSSLGGGIETQYF

J: TRBJ2-2
D: -
V: TRBV4-3
length: 17
size: many
DNA: TGCGCCAGCAGCCAAGACAGGGTTCCCCCGAACACCGGGGAGCTGTTTTTT
CDR3: CASSQDRVPPNTGELFF

J: TRBJ2-5
D: -
V: TRBV28
length: 14
size: few
DNA: TGTGCCAGCAGGGGCCCGGATGTGTCCGGGACCCAGTACTTC
CDR3: CASRGPDVSGTQYF

J: TRBJ2-3
D: TRBD2
V: TRBV11-2
length: 15
size: -
DNA: TGTGCCAGCAGGCGGACTAGAGGGTCTGCAGATACGCAGTATTTT
CDR3: CASRRTRGSADTQYF

J: TRBJ1-5
D: -
V: TRBV12-5
length: 12
size: few
DNA: TGTGCTAGTGGTCTGGGCTCTCAGCCCCAGCATTTT
CDR3: CASGLGSQPQHF

J: TRBJ2-3
D: -
V: TRBV30
length: 14
size: -
DNA: TGTGCCTGGAGTAACCCGCCCCAGCGATATACGCAGTATTTT
CDR3: CAWSNPPQRYTQYF

J: TRBJ2-3
D: -
V: TRBV5-6
length: 15
size: many
DNA: TGTGCCAGCAGCTCTAAAACAGGGTCCCCAGATACGCAGTATTTT
CDR3: CASSSKTGSPDTQYF

J: TRBJ2-3
D: TRBD2
V: TRBV2
length: 17
size: few
DNA: TGTGCCAGCAGTCTCCGTCCCGGGACTAGTTATGCAGATACGCAGTATTTT
CDR3: CASSLRPGTSYADTQYF

J: TRBJ1-4
D: -
V: TRBV11-2
length: 14
size: -
DNA: TGTGCCAGCAGCTTAGTCAACTTGGAGGGAAAACTGTTTTTT
CDR3: CASSLVNLEGKLFF

J: TRBJ1-2
D: -
V: TRBV7-8
length: 17
size: few
DNA: TGTGCCAGCAGCTTAGGCCCCCTTGGGGCGGGTAACTATGGCTACACCTTC
CDR3: CASSLGPLGAGNYGYTF

J: TRBJ2-2
D: TRBD2
V: TRBV25-1
length: 18
size: few
DNA: TGTGCCAGCAGTGATCCGGGACTAGCGGGGGGTATAACCGGGGAGCTGTTTTTT
CDR3: CASSDPGLAGGITGELFF

J: TRBJ2-1
D: -
V: TRBV27
length: 9
size: many
DNA: TGTGCCAGCAATAATGAGCAGTTCTTC
CDR3: CASNNEQFF

J: TRBJ2-1
D: -
V: TRBV6-5
length: 16
size: few
DNA: TGTGCCAGCAGTTACTCGACGGGCCCATCCTACAATGAGCAGTTCTTC
CDR3: CASSYSTGPSYNEQFF

J: TRBJ2-3
D: -
V: TRBV7-2
length: 16
size: many
DNA: TGTGCCAGCAGCTTAGAGGGGGGGGCGAGCACAGATACGCAGTATTTT
CDR3: CASSLEGGASTDTQYF

J: TRBJ2-7
D: -
V: TRBV4-3
length: 15
size: -
DNA: TGCGCCAGCAGCCAAGAGAGGGGCCGGCCTTCCGAGCAGTACTTC
CDR3: CASSQERGRPSEQYF

J: TRBJ2-7
D: -
V: TRBV20-1
length: 11
size: -
DNA: TGCAGTCCAAGACAGGGAGGCGAGCAGTACTTC
CDR3: CSPRQGGEQYF

J: TRBJ2-7
D: -
V: TRBV11-2
length: 14
size: -
DNA: TGTGCCAGCAGCTTAGCCCAGGGGCTAAGCGAGCAGTACTTC
CDR3: CASSLAQGLSEQYF

J: TRBJ2-1
D: -
V: TRBV28
length: 15
size: -
DNA: TGTGCCAGCAGACGGACGAGTAGCTCCTACAATGAGCAGTTCTTC
CDR3: CASRRTSSSYNEQFF

J: TRBJ2-1
D: TRBD2
V: TRBV27
length: 16
size: -
DNA: TGTGCCAGCAGTTTGCGGGGACTAGCGGGATACAATGAGCAGTTCTTC
CDR3: CASSLRGLAGYNEQFF

J: TRBJ1-2
D: TRBD1
V: TRBV7-2
length: 15
size: -
DNA: TGTGCCAGCAGCTTAGGAGGACAGGGACTTAATGGCTACACCTTC
CDR3: CASSLGGQGLNGYTF